The 31 T cell receptor beta chains reported below all come from one sample, sequenced in a study of cytomegalovirus exposure and HLA in healthy donors. The primer mix had 60 Vbeta and 13 Jbeta primers. The table came from immunoSEQ multiplex PCR; TCRdb's copy has only in-frame clones and leaves some out. The sample lists around 190,000 clones; 65% to 85% were seen once. The sample taken for sequencing was PBMCs. The receptors originated from a female donor in good health and CMV-seronegative.

This clone was seen more than once but under ten times. This rearrangement joins TRBV23-1 to TRBJ2-7, with TRBD1 matching over 9 bases. TRBV23-1 is noted as an ORF with a role that remains uncertain. The CDR3 covers 15 residues. V was pared by 3 bases and J by 3 bases, with 6 bases of the junction left unmatched. CDR3 DNA: TGCGCCAGCAGTCATCGGGACAGGGTTGACTACGAGCAGTACTTC. Protein: CASSHRDRVDYEQYF.

CDR3 protein: CSATGDGYTF. DNA of the CDR3: TGCAGTGCTACCGGGGATGGCTACACCTTC. The chain uses TRBV20-1 and TRBJ1-2, with D unresolved. This CDR3 comprises 10 residues. Trimming removed 4 bases from V and 6 bases from J, with 6 bases in between. The germline CDR1 and CDR2 sequences are DFQATT and SNEGSKA (reference sequence).

The chain employs TRBV10-1 and TRBJ2-7; D is uncertain. This CDR3 contains 13 residues. Germline V gene data show CDR1 as WNHNN and CDR2 as SYGVQD (reference sequence). V was trimmed by 8 bases and J by 2 bases, leaving 13 bases between them. CDR3 sequence reads: CASFRAEPYEQYF. The CDR3 bases are TGCGCCAGCTTCCGTGCGGAACCCTACGAGCAGTACTTC.

The J gene is TRBJ1-2, the V gene TRBV27, with 8 bases matching TRBD1. From germline, CDR1 is MNHEY and CDR2 SMNVEV (reference sequence). V lost 6 bases to trimming and J lost 8 bases; unmatched junction nucleotides: 8. This CDR3 region has 13 residues. This chain's CDR3 is CASSLTGDGGYTF. DNA of the CDR3: TGTGCCAGCAGCCTGACAGGGGATGGAGGCTACACCTTC.

With regard to this clone: At one boundary the junction diverges from the germline segment, which might be a read error. This chain joins TRBV7-9 and TRBJ2-7; 7 bases map to TRBD2. The germline V gene encodes CDR1 SEHNR and CDR2 FQNEAQ (reference sequence). This CDR3 is built from 15 residues. CDR3 amino acids: CSSSSASGVYYEQYF. The DNA of the CDR3 is TGTTCCAGCAGCTCCGCTAGCGGTGTTTACTACGAGCAGTACTTC.

The chain recombines TRBV6-1 with TRBJ2-7; tentatively, D is TRBD2 (6 bases). Germline CDR1 MNHNS, CDR2 SASEGT. The CDR3 runs to 15 residues. Deletions cut 6 bases from V and 5 bases from J, with 20 bases between. CDR3 nucleotides: TGTGCCAGCAGCATACGGAGCGGGTCGGGAAACGAGCAGTACTTC. Its translation: CASSIRSGSGNEQYF.

The chain joins TRBV7-3 to TRBJ2-3, with D possibly being TRBD2 (5 bases). V gave up 2 bases and J gave up 7 bases, with 13 bases separating them. The germline gives CDR1 SGHTA, CDR2 FQGTGA. CDR3 length: 14 amino acids. The CDR3 nucleotides read TGTGCCAGCAGCTTAGCGCCCGGGGTCTATACGCAGTATTTT. It translates to CASSLAPGVYTQYF. Combining the CDR3 with reference TRBV7-3 and TRBJ2-3 gives the whole variable domain GAGVSQTPSNKVTEKGKYVELRCDPISGHTALYWYRQSLGQGPEFLIYFQGTGAADDSGLPNDRFFAVRPEGSVSTLKIQRTERGDSAVYLCASSLAPGVYTQYFGPGTRLTVL.

V and J are TRBV28 and TRBJ2-5; D is perhaps TRBD1 (6 bases). V lost 2 bases and J 5 bases, leaving 21 bases between the germline ends. Germline V lookup: CDR1 MDHEN, CDR2 SYDVKM. The CDR3 runs 17 residues. The CDR3 DNA reads TGTGCCAGCAGTTTACTGCCCGGGACACCGGACGGCGAGACCCAGTACTTC. This gives the protein CASSLLPGTPDGETQYF.

The sample holds one count of this clone. The rearrangement uses TRBV5-1 and TRBJ2-5, with 10 bases identical to TRBD1. Germline CDR1 is SGHRS and CDR2 is YFSETQ. This CDR3 spans 16 amino acids. Losses at the gene ends were 2 bases for V and 0 bases for J; bases not matched to a gene: 4. CDR3 nucleotides: TGCGCCAGCAGCTTCAGGGGACAGGGGAACCAAGAGACCCAGTACTTC. Protein: CASSFRGQGNQETQYF.

The V and J genes are TRBV27 and TRBJ2-1, with D maybe TRBD1 (6 bases). Germline CDR1 is MNHEY and CDR2 is SMNVEV (reference sequence). The V end was cut by 2 bases, the J end by 8 bases, with 28 bases between. The CDR3 is made up of 19 amino acids. The CDR3 nucleotides read TGTGCCAGCAGTTTAGGTCTTGCTAGCCAGGGGTCCTACAGGGATGAGCAGTTCTTC. It is translated as CASSLGLASQGSYRDEQFF.

This clone has more than one count but fewer than ten. V gene TRBV9 combines with J gene TRBJ2-7; D is undetermined. Germline V gene sequence: CDR1 SGDLS, CDR2 YYNGEE. The CDR3 runs to 14 residues. The V end was cut by 3 bases, the J end by 0 bases, with 10 bases between. The CDR3 region is CASSAGVVSYEQYF. The CDR3 nucleotides read TGTGCCAGCAGCGCAGGCGTGGTCTCCTACGAGCAGTACTTC.

As for this clone: A read error may produce the germline difference seen at one junction end. V gene TRBV27 combines with J gene TRBJ2-7; D is unresolved. Germline V gives CDR1 MNHEY, CDR2 SMNVEV (reference sequence). This CDR3 is 13 amino acids long. CDR3 bases: TGTGCCAGCAGTTTCACGGTCTCCTGCGAGCAGTACTTC. This translates into CASSFTVSCEQYF.

The rearrangement links TRBV18 to TRBJ2-3; no reliable D call. CDR3 length equals 12 residues. The V end lost 3 bases, the J end lost 6 bases, and 7 bases lay between the germline ends. In germline, CDR1 is KGHSH, CDR2 LQKENI. CDR3 DNA sequence: TGTGCCAGCTCACCCCTGGAGGATACGCAGTATTTT. Its translation: CASSPLEDTQYF.

This chain joins TRBV30 and TRBJ2-2; 9 positions match TRBD1. Trimming cost V 1 base and J 8 bases; bases outside gene matches: 5. This CDR3 has 14 residues. Germline CDR1 and CDR2: GTSNPN and SVGIG (reference sequence). DNA for the CDR3: TGTGCCTGGAGTGGGGGGACAGGGAAAGGGGAGCTGTTTTTT. Its translation: CAWSGGTGKGELFF.

This rearrangement joins TRBV6-5 to TRBJ1-1, with D possibly matching TRBD1 (5 bases). CDR1 is MNHEY, CDR2 SVGAGI, per germline. Trimming removed 8 bases from V and 6 bases from J, with 16 bases in between. The length of the CDR3 is 13 residues. This chain's CDR3 is CASLSDGGAEAFF. In nucleotides, the CDR3 is TGTGCCAGCCTATCCGACGGGGGGGCTGAAGCTTTCTTT.

The V gene is TRBV7-9, the J gene TRBJ2-5; D ambiguous. The CDR3 sequence is 12 residues long. CDR1 SEHNR and CDR2 FQNEAQ come from the germline V gene (reference sequence). Trimming shortened V by 3 bases and J by 2 bases, and 4 bases separated the two germline ends. The DNA of the CDR3 is TGTGCCAGCAGCTTCCCACAAGAGACCCAGTACTTC. It is translated as CASSFPQETQYF.

The chain links TRBV6-6 to TRBJ2-7; perhaps TRBD2 as D (5 bases). V lost 5 bases and J lost 1, with 12 bases in between. CDR3 length: 14 residues. CDR1 is MNHNY and CDR2 is SVGAGI in the germline V gene (reference sequence). This CDR3 reads CASSPMDSSYEQYF. CDR3 bases: TGTGCCAGCAGTCCCATGGACTCTTCCTACGAGCAGTACTTC.

The chain has TRBV19 and TRBJ2-1; 7 bases are a match to TRBD1. With V trimmed by 5 bases and J by 7 bases, 8 bases remained unmatched. CDR1 and CDR2 from the germline V gene are LNHDA and SQIVND (reference sequence). The CDR3 consists of 14 residues. The CDR3 here is CASSPYPQGNEQFF. CDR3 nucleotides: TGTGCCAGTAGTCCCTATCCACAGGGGAATGAGCAGTTCTTC.

This clone was picked up one time. This rearrangement joins TRBV5-6 to TRBJ2-5, with TRBD2 matching 12 bases. Per germline, CDR1 SGHDT and CDR2 YYEEEE. V shed 4 bases and J 4 bases; nucleotides not matched to a gene: 8. This CDR3 has 16 residues. CDR3 sequence (DNA): TGTGCCAGCAGCCGGACGGGACTAGCGGGTGGAGAGACCCAGTACTTC. Its protein product is CASSRTGLAGGETQYF.

J is TRBJ1-4 and V is TRBV4-1; no clear D gene. Germline CDR1 MGHRA, CDR2 YSYEKL. CDR3 length equals 15 residues. Trimming cost V 0 bases and J 6 bases, with 11 bases left between them. CDR3 nucleotide sequence: TGCGCCAGCAGCCAAGAACAAACAGCCTATGAAAAACTGTTTTTT. It yields the protein CASSQEQTAYEKLFF.

The chain has TRBV7-9 and TRBJ2-7; maybe TRBD1 (6 bases). V was pared by 5 bases and J by 6 bases, with 17 bases between. Germline V gene data show CDR1 as SEHNR and CDR2 as FQNEAQ (reference sequence). The CDR3 contains 14 residues. The CDR3 reads CASSDDGTPLEQYF. DNA for the CDR3: TGTGCCAGCAGCGATGACGGGACACCCCTCGAGCAGTACTTC. The full variable domain, its missing parts supplied by reference TRBV7-9 and TRBJ2-7, is DTGVSQNPRHKITKRGQNVTFRCDPISEHNRLYWYRQTLGQGPEFLTYFQNEAQLEKSRLLSDRFSAERPKGSFSTLEIQRTEQGDSAMYLCASSDDGTPLEQYFGPGTRLTVT.

This clone was observed a few times. This chain joins TRBV18 and TRBJ1-4, with 7 positions matching TRBD1. CDR3 length equals 13 residues. V lost 5 bases, J lost 5 bases, and 2 bases stayed unmatched. Per germline, CDR1 KGHSH and CDR2 LQKENI. The CDR3 DNA reads TGTGCCAGCTCATCGGGACAGAATGAAAAACTGTTTTTT. Translating it yields CASSSGQNEKLFF.

This clone was counted between two and nine times. The rearrangement uses TRBV27 and TRBJ1-1; D is unclear. Germline lookup yields CDR1 MNHEY and CDR2 SMNVEV (reference sequence). The CDR3 length is 11 residues. With 4 bases removed from V and 11 bases from J, the gap between germline ends came to 11 bases. The CDR3 region has the DNA TGTGCCAGCAGTTCCTTAGTGGAGGCTTTCTTT. This translates into CASSSLVEAFF.

The chain couples TRBV15 to TRBJ1-4, with D possibly being TRBD1 (6 bases). This CDR3 is 18 amino acids long. V lost 0 bases and J lost 3, with 17 bases in between. Germline-derived CDR1 and CDR2 are LNHNV and YYDKDF (reference sequence). The CDR3 bases are TGTGCCACCAGCAGAGAAAGGGGGACCTCTTTTTCTAATGAAAAACTGTTTTTT. Its protein is CATSRERGTSFSNEKLFF.

J is TRBJ2-4 and V is TRBV7-2, with 13 positions matching TRBD2. The CDR3 contains 16 residues. V lost 5 bases, J lost 6 bases, and 7 bases stayed unmatched. From germline, CDR1 is SGHTA and CDR2 FQGNSA. Written as DNA, the CDR3 is TGTGCCAGCAGCCCTCCGACTAGCGGGAGGTCAAACATTCAGTACTTC. This sequence encodes CASSPPTSGRSNIQYF.

This clone was counted only a few times. The CDR3 loop is CASSLFSGAYNEQFF. The DNA of the CDR3 is TGCGCCAGCAGCTTGTTTAGCGGTGCCTACAATGAGCAGTTCTTC. V and J are TRBV5-1 and TRBJ2-1, with D perhaps matching TRBD2 (6 bases). Trimming took off 1 base at V and 2 bases at J, with 10 bases between the two ends. This CDR3 region has 15 residues. The V gene's germline CDR1 is SGHRS and CDR2 YFSETQ.

The CDR3 DNA reads as TGTGCCAGCAGCTCCGGGACAGGGGTTCTGGAGACCCAGTACTTC. Residues: CASSSGTGVLETQYF. The rearrangement links TRBV7-6 to TRBJ2-5; 10 nucleotides align to TRBD1. CDR1 and CDR2 (germline): SGHVS, FNYEAQ. This CDR3 contains 15 residues. J lost 5 bases, V lost 4 bases, and 7 bases had no gene match.

In its sample, this clone was seen once. The chain has TRBV2 and TRBJ1-1, with no clear D. V was trimmed by 3 bases and J by 3 bases, leaving 11 bases between them. The CDR3 length is 14 residues. Germline CDR1 is SNHLY and CDR2 is FYNNEI. For the CDR3, the DNA is TGTGCCAGCAGTGAGGGGAGGAGGGACACTGAAGCTTTCTTT. It encodes CASSEGRRDTEAFF.

The chain carries TRBV12-5 and TRBJ2-7, with TRBD2 identical over 8 bases. The germline CDR1 and CDR2 sequences are LGHNT and FRNRAP. This CDR3 is built from 14 residues. V shed 8 bases, J shed 3 bases, and the junction held 9 bases outside the gene matches. This CDR3 is CASRAGGSFYEQYF. As DNA, the CDR3 is TGTGCTAGTCGGGCGGGAGGAAGCTTCTACGAGCAGTACTTC.

This clone appeared once. The J gene is TRBJ1-2, the V gene TRBV5-8; 8 positions match TRBD1. The CDR3 sequence is 15 residues long. The J segment lost 4 bases and the V segment lost 2 bases, leaving 7 bases of the junction unmatched. CDR1 and CDR2 (germline): SGHTS, YDEGEE. The CDR3 DNA reads TGTGCCAGCAGCTTAGGGACAGGACAGAGCTATGGCTACACCTTC. Amino acids: CASSLGTGQSYGYTF.

This clone was found once. V gene TRBV4-1 combines with J gene TRBJ1-1; TRBD1 aligns across 7 bases. Germline V lookup: CDR1 MGHRA, CDR2 YSYEKL. This CDR3 has 18 amino acids. The junction had 11 bases not matched to a gene; V was cut back by 0 bases and J by 1 base. CDR3 amino acids: CASSQDPPLRQGNTEAFF. Here the CDR3 DNA reads TGCGCCAGCAGCCAAGATCCCCCTTTGCGACAGGGGAACACTGAAGCTTTCTTT.